A single T cell receptor (beta chain) is shown here with its context. The target antigen is unknown. This PCR relied on a set of 60 Vbeta primers and 13 Jbeta primers. Profiled with immunoSEQ multiplex PCR; TCRdb holds only in-frame clones, not every one. The data hold about 200,000 clones, with roughly 80% observed a single time. This record belongs to a study of cytomegalovirus exposure and HLA in healthy donors. Study conclusions and caveats: Sequences of the TCR beta chain were said to predict the HLA-A and HLA-B alleles of most subjects accurately. Later analysis identified 15,000 to 20,000 TCR beta sequences associated with HLA alleles, using a false discovery rate threshold of 0.05.

The sequence was collected from a woman in her 30s in good health and CMV-seronegative. Sequencing was done on a sample of PBMCs.

CDR3 protein: CASSPGGGFYEQYF. CDR3 in DNA: TGTGCCAGCTCCCCGGGGGGGGGATTCTACGAGCAGTACTTC. The chain uses TRBV27 and TRBJ2-7; 8 bases are shared with TRBD2. V was pared by 8 bases and J by 3 bases, with 9 bases of the junction left unmatched. Per the germline V gene, CDR1 is MNHEY and CDR2 is SMNVEV (reference sequence). The CDR3 covers 14 residues.